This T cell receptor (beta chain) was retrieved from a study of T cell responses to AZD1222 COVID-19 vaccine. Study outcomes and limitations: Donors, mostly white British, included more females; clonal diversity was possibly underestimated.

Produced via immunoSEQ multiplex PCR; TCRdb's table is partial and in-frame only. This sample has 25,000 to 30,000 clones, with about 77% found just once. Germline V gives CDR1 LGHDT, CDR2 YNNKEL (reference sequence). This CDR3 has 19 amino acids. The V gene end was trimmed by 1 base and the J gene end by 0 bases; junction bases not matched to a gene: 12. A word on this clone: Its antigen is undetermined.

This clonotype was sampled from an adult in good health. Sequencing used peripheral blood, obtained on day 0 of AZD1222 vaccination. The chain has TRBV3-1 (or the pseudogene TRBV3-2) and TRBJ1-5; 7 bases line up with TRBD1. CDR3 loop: CASSQVGGTALNSNQPQHF. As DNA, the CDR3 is TGTGCCAGCAGCCAAGTTGGCGGGACAGCACTTAATAGCAATCAGCCCCAGCATTTT.